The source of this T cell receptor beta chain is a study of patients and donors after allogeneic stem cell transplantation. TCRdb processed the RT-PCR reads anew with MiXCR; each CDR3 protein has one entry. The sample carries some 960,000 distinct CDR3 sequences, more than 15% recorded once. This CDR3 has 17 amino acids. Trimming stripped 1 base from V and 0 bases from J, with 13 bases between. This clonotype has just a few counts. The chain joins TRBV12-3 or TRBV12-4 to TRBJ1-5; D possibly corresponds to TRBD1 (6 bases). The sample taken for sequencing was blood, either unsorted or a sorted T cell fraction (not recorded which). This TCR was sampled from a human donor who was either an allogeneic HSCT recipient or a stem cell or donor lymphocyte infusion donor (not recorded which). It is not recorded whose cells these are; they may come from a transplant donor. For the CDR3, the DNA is TGTGCCAGCAGTTTAGGGTCAGGCAGGGGTAGCAATCAGCCCCAGCATTTT. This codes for CASSLGSGRGSNQPQHF.